This T cell receptor delta chain is drawn from a study of γδ T cells in repeated Plasmodium falciparum infection. This CDR3 is built from 21 residues. Per germline, CDR1 TSWWSYY and CDR2 QGS. TCRdb re-analyzed the multiplex PCR reads via CATT. The sample shows more than 45,000 delta-chain clones, 1.5% to 2% of them seen only once. Gammadelta T cells were flow-sorted from PBMC into Vgamma9/Vdelta2+ and Vdelta2-negative populations for bulk analysis. Only a few counts were recorded for this clone. A far bigger clonotype differs at one base, so this is likely a read error. This CDR3 is also generated by other DNA sequences in the sample.

This sequence joins TRDV1 and TRDJ1, with 7 bases aligning to TRDD2. TCRdb is silent on the J gene; assignment here came from matching the DNA to germline. The specimen sequenced was gamma-delta T cells from blood. The origin of this receptor is a pool of human donors (malaria-infected and uninfected, not separated). The CDR3 nucleotides read TGTGCCCTTGGGGAACTCCTTCCTGCACTCTGGAGCTACGATCACACCGATAAACTCATCTTT. This translates into CALGELLPALWSYDHTDKLIF.